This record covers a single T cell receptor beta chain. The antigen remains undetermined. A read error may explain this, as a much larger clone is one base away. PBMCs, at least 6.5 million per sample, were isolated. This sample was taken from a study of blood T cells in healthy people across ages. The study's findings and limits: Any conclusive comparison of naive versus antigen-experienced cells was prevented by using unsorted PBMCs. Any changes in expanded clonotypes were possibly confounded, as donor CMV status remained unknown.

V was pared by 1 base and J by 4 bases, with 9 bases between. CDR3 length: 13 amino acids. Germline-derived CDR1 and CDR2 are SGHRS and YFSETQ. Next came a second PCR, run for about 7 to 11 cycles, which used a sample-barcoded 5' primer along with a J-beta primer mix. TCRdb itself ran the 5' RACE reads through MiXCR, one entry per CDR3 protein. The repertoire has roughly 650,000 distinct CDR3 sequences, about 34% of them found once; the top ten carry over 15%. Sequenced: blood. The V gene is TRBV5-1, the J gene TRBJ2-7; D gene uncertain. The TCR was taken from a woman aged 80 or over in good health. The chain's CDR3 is CASSLPPAYEQYF. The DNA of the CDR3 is TGCGCCAGCAGCTTGCCCCCGGCGTACGAGCAGTACTTC.